This TCR beta chain was obtained from a study of Graves' ophthalmopathy and Graves' hyperthyroidism. In its sample, this clonotype was seen many times. The ends lost 8 bases at V and 0 bases at J; junction bases unmatched: 1. CDR1 is MDHEN and CDR2 is SYDVKM in the germline V gene. The CDR3 contains 14 residues. RNA transcripts provided the template for amplifying TCR beta CDR3 regions. In the first round, RT-PCR was carried out with HTBI primers, and a multiplex PCR formed the second round. TCRdb analysed the multiplex PCR reads with MiXCR anew, one entry per CDR3 protein. The data hold some 350,000 distinct CDR3 sequences, with about 17% observed a single time.

The rearrangement uses TRBV28 and TRBJ1-6; TRBD1 agrees at 7 bases. Sequenced sample: peripheral blood. The clonotype comes from an adult woman with stable Graves' hyperthyroidism. CDR3: CASDRDSYNSPLHF. CDR3 bases: TGTGCCAGCGACAGGGACTCCTATAATTCACCCCTCCACTTT. Looking up the rest from reference TRBV28 and TRBJ1-6 gives the full variable domain: DVKVTQSSRYLVKRTGEKVFLECVQDMDHENMFWYRQDPGLGLRLIYFSYDVKMKEKGDIPEGYSVSREKKERFSLILESASTNQTSMYLCASDRDSYNSPLHFGNGTRLTVT.